Below, 9 T cell receptor beta chains from the same sample are listed, as sequenced in a study of blood T cell repertoires in COVID-19. Only in-frame clones appear in the TCRdb table, and some are missing; sequencing was by immunoSEQ multiplex PCR. Of about 480,000 clones detected, 88% appear once; the ten largest clones hold 6.5% to 8.5%. The sequenced sample was PBMCs or T cells enriched from blood (not recorded which). Source of these receptors: a woman in her fifties or sixties who had recovered from COVID-19.

V usage is TRBV12-3 or TRBV12-4 and J usage is TRBJ1-4; no firm D call. The V end lost 6 bases, the J end lost 7 bases, and 12 bases lay between the germline ends. CDR3 length: 13 amino acids. Here the CDR3 reads CASSPGWSEKLFF. In DNA form, the CDR3 reads TGTGCCAGCAGCCCCGGGTGGAGTGAAAAACTGTTTTTT.

The V and J genes are TRBV7-9 and TRBJ1-3; no definite D call. Per germline, CDR1 SEHNR and CDR2 FQNEAQ (reference sequence). Trimming took 5 bases from V and 2 from J, leaving 16 bases between them. CDR3 length: 16 residues. This CDR3 is CASSAGSWAPGNTIYF. The CDR3 nucleotides read TGTGCCAGCAGCGCCGGATCCTGGGCCCCTGGAAACACCATATATTTT.

V usage is TRBV3-1 (or the pseudogene TRBV3-2) and J usage is TRBJ2-2; possible D gene TRBD2, 6 bases. Per the germline V gene, CDR1 is LGHDT and CDR2 is YNNKEL (reference sequence). This CDR3 spans 16 amino acids. With 5 bases removed from V and 5 bases from J, the gap between germline ends came to 18 bases. CDR3 region: CASSGLKGTRTGELFF. CDR3 nucleotide sequence: TGTGCCAGCAGCGGGCTTAAAGGGACTCGTACCGGGGAGCTGTTTTTT.

This clone was counted only a few times. V usage is TRBV19 and J usage is TRBJ1-5; 10 nucleotides match TRBD1. The CDR3 is made up of 16 amino acids. Germline V gives CDR1 LNHDA, CDR2 SQIVND (reference sequence). The ends lost 6 bases at V and 6 bases at J; junction bases unmatched: 11. The CDR3 spells CASSPRDRGTSQPQHF. The CDR3 coding sequence is TGTGCCAGTAGCCCCCGGGACAGGGGAACGAGTCAGCCCCAGCATTTT.

The V and J genes are TRBV10-3 and TRBJ1-3; 11 nucleotides match TRBD1. V was clipped by 4 bases and J by 4 bases; unmatched bases: 3. CDR3 length: 15 amino acids. CDR1 and CDR2 (germline): ENHRY, SYGVKD. In DNA, the CDR3 is TGTGCCATCAGTGCCGGACAGGGGGCGGGAAACACCATATATTTT. It specifies CAISAGQGAGNTIYF.

The V gene is TRBV6-6, the J gene TRBJ2-1; tentative D call: TRBD1 (6 bases). With 5 bases removed from V and 4 bases from J, the gap between germline ends came to 24 bases. This CDR3 is built from 18 residues. The germline V gene encodes CDR1 MNHNY and CDR2 SVGAGI (reference sequence). For the CDR3, the DNA is TGTGCCAGCAGTCCACCGCGTCGATCAGGGGTGGGTTACAATGAGCAGTTCTTC. It specifies CASSPPRRSGVGYNEQFF.

This chain connects TRBV5-8 to TRBJ1-5; 9 bases line up with TRBD1. The CDR3 totals 15 residues. Trimming cost V 2 bases and J 1 base; bases outside gene matches: 1. Germline CDR1 and CDR2: SGHTS and YDEGEE. The CDR3 nucleotides are TGTGCCAGCAGCTTCGGACAGGGGAGCAATCAGCCCCAGCATTTT. Residues: CASSFGQGSNQPQHF.

Notes on this clone: Other DNA sequences of this sample code for an identical CDR3. The genes are TRBV12-3 or TRBV12-4 and TRBJ1-2; 8 positions match TRBD1. The CDR3 extends over 13 amino acids. J lost 5 bases, V lost 6 bases, and 5 bases had no gene match. The DNA for the CDR3 is TGTGCCAGCAGCTCGCAGGGGGCGTATGGCTACACCTTC. The encoded protein is CASSSQGAYGYTF.

This clone appeared a single time. The chain carries TRBV11-2 and TRBJ1-1; no clear D gene. Germline values: CDR1 SGHAT, CDR2 FQNNGV. V gave up 3 bases and J gave up 3 bases, with 8 bases separating them. CDR3 length: 13 amino acids. The CDR3: CASSFATHTEAFF. The CDR3 DNA sequence: TGTGCCAGCAGCTTCGCCACACACACTGAAGCTTTCTTT.